A single T cell receptor beta chain is shown here with its context. The repertoire was sequenced with immunoSEQ multiplex PCR; TCRdb's copy has only in-frame clones and lacks some. The profile shows fewer than 100,000 clones, 85% to 90% of them singletons. This sample is drawn from a study of T cell responses to AZD1222 COVID-19 vaccine. Looked up from germline, CDR1 is LNHDA and CDR2 is SQIVND (reference sequence). The CDR3 spans 14 residues. Trimming cost V 6 bases and J 2 bases; bases outside gene matches: 5. J is TRBJ2-5 and V is TRBV19; 8 bases match TRBD1. The specimen was peripheral blood, collected 28 days after the second AZD1222 dose. The TCR comes from an adult who received the AZD1222 COVID-19 vaccine. CDR3 sequence (DNA): TGTGCCAGTAGCCAGGGGGCAGGGCAAGAGACCCAGTACTTC. Translating it yields CASSQGAGQETQYF.